This TCR beta chain derives from a study of T cells in localized non-small cell lung cancer. Sequencing was performed with immunoSEQ multiplex PCR; in TCRdb, only in-frame clones are kept and a portion is missing. The table includes about 33,000 clones, around 86% detected once. Whole-study results and caveats: Measurement of T cell clonality placed uninvolved adjacent lung highest, above the level in tumor. Adjacent lung had a median about 55 of the 100 largest tumor clones. Greater T cell density in blood accompanied longer overall survival.

This clone appeared once. The antigen remains undetermined. Germline assignment: CDR1 MDHEN and CDR2 SYDVKM. The CDR3 spans 18 residues. Germline trimming cut 6 bases from V and 0 bases from J; bases unmatched to any gene: 12. The chain employs TRBV28 and TRBJ2-2, with 8 bases identical to TRBD1. This receptor was taken from a male donor at least 60 years old with stage III lung adenocarcinoma. Source: peripheral blood, taken before any cancer treatment. CDR3 sequence: CASSYTGGGLANTGELFF. The CDR3 nucleotides read TGTGCCAGCAGCTACACAGGGGGAGGCCTCGCGAACACCGGGGAGCTGTTTTTT.